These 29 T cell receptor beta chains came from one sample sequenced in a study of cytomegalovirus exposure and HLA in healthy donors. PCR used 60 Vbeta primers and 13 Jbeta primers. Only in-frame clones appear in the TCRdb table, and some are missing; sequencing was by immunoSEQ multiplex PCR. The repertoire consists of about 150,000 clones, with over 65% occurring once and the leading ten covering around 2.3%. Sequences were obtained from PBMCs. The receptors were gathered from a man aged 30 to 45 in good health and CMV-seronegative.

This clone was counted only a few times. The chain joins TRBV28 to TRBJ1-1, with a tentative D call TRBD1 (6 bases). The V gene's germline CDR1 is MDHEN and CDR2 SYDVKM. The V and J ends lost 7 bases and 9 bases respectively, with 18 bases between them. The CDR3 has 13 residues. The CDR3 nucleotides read TGTGCCAGCAAAAAAACAGGGTCACCTCAAGCTTTCTTT. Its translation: CASKKTGSPQAFF.

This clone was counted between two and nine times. The DNA of the CDR3 is TGTGCCAGCAGTAGCGGGGGTCGGACAGATACGCAGTATTTT. Its protein is CASSSGGRTDTQYF. The chain links TRBV5-4 to TRBJ2-3; TRBD2 agrees at 9 bases. V shed 5 bases and J 3 bases; nucleotides not matched to a gene: 4. In germline, CDR1 is SGHNT, CDR2 YYREEE (reference sequence). This CDR3 contains 14 residues.

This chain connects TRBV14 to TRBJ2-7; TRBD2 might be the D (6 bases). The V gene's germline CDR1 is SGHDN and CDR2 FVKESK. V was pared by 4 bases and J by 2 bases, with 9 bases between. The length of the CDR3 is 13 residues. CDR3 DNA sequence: TGTGCCAGCAGCCCGGGACTGGCCTACGAGCAGTACTTC. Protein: CASSPGLAYEQYF.

This CDR3 reads CASREPGQGREKLFF. The CDR3, as DNA: TGTGCCAGCAGAGAACCGGGACAGGGACGTGAAAAACTGTTTTTT. This chain links TRBV6-1 with TRBJ1-4, with 9 positions matching TRBD1. The CDR3 is made up of 15 amino acids. Germline CDR1 and CDR2: MNHNS and SASEGT. V dropped 6 bases and J dropped 7; count of bases not matched to a gene: 9.

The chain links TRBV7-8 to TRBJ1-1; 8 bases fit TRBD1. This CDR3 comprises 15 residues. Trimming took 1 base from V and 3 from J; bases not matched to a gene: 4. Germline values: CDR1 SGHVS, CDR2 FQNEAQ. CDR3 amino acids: CASSLDQGAYTEAFF. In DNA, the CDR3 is TGTGCCAGCAGCTTAGACCAGGGGGCGTACACTGAAGCTTTCTTT.

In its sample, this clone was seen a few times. CDR3 region: CSAPTGNNEQFF. The DNA of the CDR3 is TGCAGCGCCCCGACAGGGAACAATGAGCAGTTCTTC. The V call is TRBV29-1, the J call TRBJ2-1; 7 bases are shared with TRBD1. The V segment lost 7 bases and the J segment 5 bases; nucleotides outside the gene matches: 5. Germline values: CDR1 SQVTM, CDR2 ANQGSEA. The CDR3 runs 12 residues.

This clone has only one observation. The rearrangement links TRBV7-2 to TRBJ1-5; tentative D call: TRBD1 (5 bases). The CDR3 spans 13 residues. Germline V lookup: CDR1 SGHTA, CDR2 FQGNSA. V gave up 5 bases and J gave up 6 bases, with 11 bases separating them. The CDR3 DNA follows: TGTGCCAGCAGCCGGGGGGAGGTTCAGCCCCAGCATTTT. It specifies CASSRGEVQPQHF.

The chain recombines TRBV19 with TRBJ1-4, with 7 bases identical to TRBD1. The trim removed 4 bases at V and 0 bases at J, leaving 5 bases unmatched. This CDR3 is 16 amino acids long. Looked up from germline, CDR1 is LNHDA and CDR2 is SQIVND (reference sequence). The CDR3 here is CASSNRGDATNEKLFF. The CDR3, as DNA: TGTGCCAGTAGTAACAGGGGAGATGCAACTAATGAAAAACTGTTTTTT.

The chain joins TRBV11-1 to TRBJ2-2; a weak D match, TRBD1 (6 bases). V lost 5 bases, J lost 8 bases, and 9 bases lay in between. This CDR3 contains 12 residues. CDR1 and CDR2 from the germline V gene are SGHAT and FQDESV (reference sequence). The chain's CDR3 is CASSPDRGELFF. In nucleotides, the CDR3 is TGTGCCAGCAGCCCGGACAGAGGGGAGCTGTTTTTT.

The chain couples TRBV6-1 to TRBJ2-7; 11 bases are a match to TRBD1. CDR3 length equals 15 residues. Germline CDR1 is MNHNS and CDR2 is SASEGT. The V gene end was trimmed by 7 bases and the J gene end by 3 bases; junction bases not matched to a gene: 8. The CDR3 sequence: CASILGGTGGYEQYF. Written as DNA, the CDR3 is TGTGCCAGCATCCTGGGGGGGACAGGGGGCTACGAGCAGTACTTC.

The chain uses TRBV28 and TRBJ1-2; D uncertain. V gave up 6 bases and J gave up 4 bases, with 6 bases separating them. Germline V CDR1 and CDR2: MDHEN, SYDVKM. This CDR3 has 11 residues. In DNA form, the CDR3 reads TGTGCCAGCAGCGCGGGCTATGGCTACACCTTC. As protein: CASSAGYGYTF.

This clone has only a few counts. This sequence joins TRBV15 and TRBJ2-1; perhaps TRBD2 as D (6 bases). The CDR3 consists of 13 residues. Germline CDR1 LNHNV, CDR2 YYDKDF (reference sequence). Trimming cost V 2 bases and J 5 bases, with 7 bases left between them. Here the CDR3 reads CATSRRLDNEQFF. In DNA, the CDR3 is TGTGCCACCAGCAGAAGACTAGACAATGAGCAGTTCTTC.

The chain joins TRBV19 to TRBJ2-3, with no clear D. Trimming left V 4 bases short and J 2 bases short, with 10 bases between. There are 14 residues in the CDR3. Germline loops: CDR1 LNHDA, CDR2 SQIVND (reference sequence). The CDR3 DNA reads TGTGCCAGTAGTAAGCGATCGACCACAGATACGCAGTATTTT. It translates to CASSKRSTTDTQYF.

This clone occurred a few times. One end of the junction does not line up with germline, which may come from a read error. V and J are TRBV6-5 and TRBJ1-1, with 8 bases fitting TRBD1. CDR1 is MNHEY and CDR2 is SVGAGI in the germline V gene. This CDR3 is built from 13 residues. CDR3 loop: CASSYSPDRVPLF. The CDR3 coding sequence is TGTGCCAGCAGTTATTCCCCGGACAGGGTTCCTCTCTTT.

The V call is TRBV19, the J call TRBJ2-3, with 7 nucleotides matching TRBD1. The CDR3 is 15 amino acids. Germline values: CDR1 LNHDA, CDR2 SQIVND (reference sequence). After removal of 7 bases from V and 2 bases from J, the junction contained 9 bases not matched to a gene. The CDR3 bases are TGTGCCAGTACCGGGACAGCTACACCCACAGATACGCAGTATTTT. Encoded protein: CASTGTATPTDTQYF.

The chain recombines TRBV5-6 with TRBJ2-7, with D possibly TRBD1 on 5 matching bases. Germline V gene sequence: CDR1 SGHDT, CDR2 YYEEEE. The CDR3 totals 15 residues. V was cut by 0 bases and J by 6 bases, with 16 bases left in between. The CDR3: CASSLVVGQGLEQYF. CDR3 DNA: TGTGCCAGCAGCTTGGTTGTCGGCCAGGGCCTCGAGCAGTACTTC.

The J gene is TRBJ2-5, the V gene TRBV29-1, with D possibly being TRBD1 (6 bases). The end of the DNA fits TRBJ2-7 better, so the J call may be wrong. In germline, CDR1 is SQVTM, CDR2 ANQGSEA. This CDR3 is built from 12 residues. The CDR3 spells CSVEAGAYEQYF. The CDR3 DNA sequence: TGCAGCGTTGAGGCAGGGGCCTACGAGCAGTACTTC.

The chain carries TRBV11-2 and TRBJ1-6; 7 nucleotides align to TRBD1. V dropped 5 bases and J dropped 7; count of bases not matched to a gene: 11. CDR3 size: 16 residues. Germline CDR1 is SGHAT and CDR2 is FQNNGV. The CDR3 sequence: CASSPGRTGANSPLHF. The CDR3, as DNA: TGTGCCAGCAGCCCCGGACGGACAGGAGCGAATTCACCCCTCCACTTT.

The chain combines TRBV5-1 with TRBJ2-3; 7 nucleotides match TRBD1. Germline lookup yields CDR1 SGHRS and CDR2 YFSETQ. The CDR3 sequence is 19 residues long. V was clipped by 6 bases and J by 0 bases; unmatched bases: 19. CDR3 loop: CASTLGQAAFGSSTDTQYF. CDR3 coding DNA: TGCGCCAGCACCCTAGGACAGGCTGCGTTTGGTTCTAGCACAGATACGCAGTATTTT.

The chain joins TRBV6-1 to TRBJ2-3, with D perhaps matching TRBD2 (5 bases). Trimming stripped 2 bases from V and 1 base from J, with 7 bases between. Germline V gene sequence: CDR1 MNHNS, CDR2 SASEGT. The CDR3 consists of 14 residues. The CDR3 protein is CASSESSGTDTQYF. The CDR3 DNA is TGTGCCAGCAGTGAAAGTAGCGGCACAGATACGCAGTATTTT.

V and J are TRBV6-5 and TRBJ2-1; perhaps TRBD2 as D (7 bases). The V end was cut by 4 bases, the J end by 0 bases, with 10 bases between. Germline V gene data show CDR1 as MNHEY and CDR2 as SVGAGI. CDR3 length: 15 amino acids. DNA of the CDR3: TGTGCCAGCAGTTTGGGGGGGCCCTCCTACAATGAGCAGTTCTTC. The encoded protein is CASSLGGPSYNEQFF.

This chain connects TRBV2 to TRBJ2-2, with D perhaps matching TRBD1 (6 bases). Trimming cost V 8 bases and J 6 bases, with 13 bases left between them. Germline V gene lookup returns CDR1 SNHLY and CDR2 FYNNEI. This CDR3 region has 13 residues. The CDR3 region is CASSRDNAGELFF. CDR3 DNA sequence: TGTGCCAGCTCCCGGGACAATGCCGGGGAGCTGTTTTTT.

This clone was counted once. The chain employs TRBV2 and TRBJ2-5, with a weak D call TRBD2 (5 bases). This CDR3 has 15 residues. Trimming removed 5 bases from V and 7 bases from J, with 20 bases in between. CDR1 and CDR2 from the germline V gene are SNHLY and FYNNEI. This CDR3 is CASSPLRVGGGTQYF. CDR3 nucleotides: TGTGCCAGCAGTCCTCTCCGGGTCGGTGGAGGGACCCAGTACTTC.

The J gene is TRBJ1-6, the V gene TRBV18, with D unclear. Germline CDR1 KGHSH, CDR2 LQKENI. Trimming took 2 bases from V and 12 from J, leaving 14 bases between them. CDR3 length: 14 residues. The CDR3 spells CASSPTNIIQPLHF. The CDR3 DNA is TGTGCCAGCTCACCAACCAACATAATTCAACCCCTCCACTTT.

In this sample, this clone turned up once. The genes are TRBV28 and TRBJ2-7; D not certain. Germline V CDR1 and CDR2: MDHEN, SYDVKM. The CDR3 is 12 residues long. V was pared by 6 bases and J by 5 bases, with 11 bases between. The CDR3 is CASRKKENEQYF. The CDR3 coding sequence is TGTGCCAGCAGGAAAAAAGAGAACGAGCAGTACTTC.

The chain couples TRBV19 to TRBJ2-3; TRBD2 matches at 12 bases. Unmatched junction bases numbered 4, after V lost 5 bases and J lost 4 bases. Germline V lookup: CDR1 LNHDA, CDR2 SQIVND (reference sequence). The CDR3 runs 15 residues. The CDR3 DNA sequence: TGTGCCAGTAGTCCGACTAGCGGGGGATCAGATACGCAGTATTTT. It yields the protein CASSPTSGGSDTQYF. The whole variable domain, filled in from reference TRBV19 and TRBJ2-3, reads DGGITQSPKYLFRKEGQNVTLSCEQNLNHDAMYWYRQDPGQGLRLIYYSQIVNDFQKGDIAEGYSVSREKKESFPLTVTSAQKNPTAFYLCASSPTSGGSDTQYFGPGTRLTVL.

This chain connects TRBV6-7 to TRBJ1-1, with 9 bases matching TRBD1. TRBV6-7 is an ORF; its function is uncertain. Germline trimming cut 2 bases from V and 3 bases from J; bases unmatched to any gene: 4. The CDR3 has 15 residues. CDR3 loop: CASSYGQGWDTEAFF. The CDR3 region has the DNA TGTGCCAGCAGTTACGGACAGGGGTGGGACACTGAAGCTTTCTTT.

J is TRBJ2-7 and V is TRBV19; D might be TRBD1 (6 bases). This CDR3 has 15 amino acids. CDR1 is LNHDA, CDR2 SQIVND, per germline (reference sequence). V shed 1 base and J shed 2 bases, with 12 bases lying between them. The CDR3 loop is CASSIGPGATYEQYF. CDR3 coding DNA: TGTGCCAGTAGTATAGGGCCAGGGGCTACCTACGAGCAGTACTTC.

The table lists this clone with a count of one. The DNA of the CDR3 is TGTGCCAGCAGTTACACTGACGGGTCACCCCTCCACTTT. Amino acids: CASSYTDGSPLHF. This chain links TRBV6-6 with TRBJ1-6; D is undetermined. The CDR3 consists of 13 residues. Germline lookup yields CDR1 MNHNY and CDR2 SVGAGI (reference sequence). Between the trimmed V and J ends, which lost 2 bases and 10 bases, there was a span of 9 bases.